These 28 T cell receptor beta chains originate from one sample sequenced in a study of T cells in Graves' hyperthyroidism and ophthalmopathy. RNA transcripts served as the template for amplifying TCR beta CDR3 regions. HTBI primers were employed in a first-round RT-PCR of the TCR CDR3. TCRdb fed the multiplex PCR reads into MiXCR, producing one record per CDR3 protein. The data contain hundreds of thousands of distinct CDR3 sequences, around 20% of them singletons. The sample consisted of blood. The receptors were gathered from a man younger than 40 with Graves' ophthalmopathy.

This clonotype appeared many times. J is TRBJ2-5 and V is TRBV11-1, with a weak D call TRBD2 (6 bases). The length of the CDR3 is 14 residues. Trimming stripped 5 bases from V and 2 bases from J, with 12 bases between. Germline V lookup: CDR1 SGHAT, CDR2 FQDESV (reference sequence). The CDR3 reads CASSLIGGQETQYF. In nucleotides, the CDR3 is TGTGCCAGCAGCCTCATCGGGGGTCAAGAGACCCAGTACTTC. The whole variable domain, remainder taken from reference TRBV11-1 and TRBJ2-5, is EAEVAQSPRYKITEKSQAVAFWCDPISGHATLYWYRQILGQGPELLVQFQDESVVDDSQLPKDRFSAERLKGVDSTLKIQPAELGDSAMYLCASSLIGGQETQYFGPGTRLLVL.

The table lists this clonotype with many counts. The J gene is TRBJ2-1, the V gene TRBV28, with TRBD2 matching 10 bases. This CDR3 is built from 15 residues. Germline CDR1 is MDHEN and CDR2 is SYDVKM. With V trimmed by 5 bases and J by 5 bases, 6 bases remained unmatched. The CDR3 DNA reads as TGTGCCAGCAGTCCGCTAGCGGGAGAGAACAATGAGCAGTTCTTC. It yields the protein CASSPLAGENNEQFF.

This clonotype was observed at least ten times. The chain employs TRBV7-2 and TRBJ2-3; 7 bases align to TRBD2. V was pared by 3 bases and J by 1 base, with 10 bases of the junction left unmatched. The CDR3 is 17 residues long. Germline V gene sequence: CDR1 SGHTA, CDR2 FQGNSA. CDR3 sequence reads: CASSFGGLLPRTDTQYF. Here the CDR3 DNA reads TGTGCCAGCAGCTTCGGGGGACTACTGCCACGCACAGATACGCAGTATTTT.

V gene TRBV6-1 combines with J gene TRBJ1-2; possibly TRBD1 for D (5 bases). There are 13 residues in the CDR3. Germline values: CDR1 MNHNS, CDR2 SASEGT. The V gene lost 5 bases and the J gene lost 5 bases, with 12 bases spanning the gap. Written as DNA, the CDR3 is TGTGCCAGCAGTATTGACAGCCTATATGGCTACACCTTC. Protein product: CASSIDSLYGYTF.

There are a few counts of this clonotype. The chain couples TRBV20-1 to TRBJ1-2; D is undetermined. The germline V gene has CDR1 DFQATT and CDR2 SNEGSKA (reference sequence). The CDR3 extends over 11 amino acids. V was clipped by 3 bases and J by 5 bases, with 7 bases between them. The CDR3 sequence: CSASSLYGYTF. DNA of the CDR3: TGCAGTGCTAGTTCCCTTTATGGCTACACCTTC.

The chain recombines TRBV5-1 with TRBJ1-1; D remains ambiguous. The ends were cut back, 1 base at V and 5 bases at J, with 15 bases in the middle. This CDR3 region has 15 residues. Germline values: CDR1 SGHRS, CDR2 YFSETQ. The CDR3 reads CASSLPGPRVTEAFF. The DNA of the CDR3 is TGCGCCAGCAGCTTGCCGGGTCCAAGAGTAACTGAAGCTTTCTTT.

This clonotype has ten or more counts. The V gene is TRBV3-1, the J gene TRBJ2-3, with 13 bases that match TRBD2. V dropped 3 bases and J dropped 5; count of bases not matched to a gene: 5. The CDR3 consists of 16 residues. The germline V gene has CDR1 LGHDT and CDR2 YNNKEL (reference sequence). Here the CDR3 DNA reads TGTGCCAGCAGCCACGGACTAGCGGGAGAGGTAGATACGCAGTATTTT. Its protein product is CASSHGLAGEVDTQYF.

This clonotype appeared a few times. The chain is built from TRBV12-3 or TRBV12-4 and TRBJ2-3; unclear D gene. Deletions cut 5 bases from V and 0 bases from J, with 12 bases between. This CDR3 comprises 15 residues. The DNA for the CDR3 is TGTGCCAGCAGTCTCGCCGATCGTAGCACAGATACGCAGTATTTT. As protein: CASSLADRSTDTQYF.

At least ten counts were recorded for this clonotype. The chain links TRBV11-2 to TRBJ2-7; 8 bases are shared with TRBD1. Trimming cost V 6 bases and J 0 bases; bases outside gene matches: 7. Germline V gives CDR1 SGHAT, CDR2 FQNNGV. The CDR3 sequence is 15 residues long. For the CDR3, the DNA is TGTGCCAGCAGGCCCACAGGGGGAAGCTCCTACGAGCAGTACTTC. This sequence encodes CASRPTGGSSYEQYF.

V usage is TRBV12-3 or TRBV12-4 and J usage is TRBJ2-5; possible D gene TRBD1, 5 bases. V gave up 7 bases and J gave up 5 bases, with 14 bases separating them. The length of the CDR3 is 13 residues. The chain's CDR3 is CASTKGFEETQYF. CDR3 nucleotides: TGTGCCAGCACTAAGGGGTTTGAGGAGACCCAGTACTTC.

This clonotype was observed once. CDR3 sequence reads: CASSIGTGASTEAFF. Here the CDR3 DNA reads TGTGCCAGTAGTATAGGAACAGGGGCGAGCACTGAAGCTTTCTTT. The chain is built from TRBV19 and TRBJ1-1; 7 bases agree with TRBD1. Germline V gives CDR1 LNHDA, CDR2 SQIVND (reference sequence). V lost 1 base to trimming and J lost 4 bases; unmatched junction nucleotides: 6. This CDR3 is built from 15 residues. Full variable domain (remainder filled in from reference TRBV19 and TRBJ1-1): DGGITQSPKYLFRKEGQNVTLSCEQNLNHDAMYWYRQDPGQGLRLIYYSQIVNDFQKGDIAEGYSVSREKKESFPLTVTSAQKNPTAFYLCASSIGTGASTEAFFGQGTRLTVV.

The V and J genes are TRBV7-6 and TRBJ1-5; D perhaps matches TRBD1 (6 bases). Trimming removed 1 base at V and 0 bases at J, with 13 bases between. Germline lookup yields CDR1 SGHVS and CDR2 FNYEAQ. The CDR3 totals 17 residues. Here the CDR3 reads CASSLGPGADSNQPQHF. CDR3 DNA: TGTGCCAGCAGCTTAGGCCCGGGGGCGGATAGCAATCAGCCCCAGCATTTT.

In its sample, this clonotype was seen a few times. V is TRBV15 and J is TRBJ2-1, with D tentatively TRBD2 (5 bases). V lost 4 bases to trimming and J lost 4 bases, with 5 bases between them. CDR3 length: 12 residues. Germline V gene lookup returns CDR1 LNHNV and CDR2 YYDKDF (reference sequence). In DNA, the CDR3 is TGTGCCACCAGCACGGGATACAATGAGCAGTTCTTC. Protein sequence: CATSTGYNEQFF.

V gene TRBV4-1 combines with J gene TRBJ1-4; TRBD1 agrees at 8 bases. CDR1 and CDR2 (germline): MGHRA, YSYEKL. This CDR3 spans 16 amino acids. Trimming removed 4 bases from V and 0 bases from J; junction bases left unmatched: 4. CDR3 bases: TGCGCCAGCAGCCCATGGACAGGGACAACTAATGAAAAACTGTTTTTT. Its translation: CASSPWTGTTNEKLFF.

The chain couples TRBV6-1 to TRBJ1-3, with D hard to call. The V end was cut by 4 bases, the J end by 4 bases, with 11 bases between. The germline CDR1 and CDR2 sequences are MNHNS and SASEGT. This CDR3 comprises 14 residues. The CDR3 sequence is CASSADLKGNTIYF. DNA of the CDR3: TGTGCCAGCAGTGCCGACCTAAAGGGAAACACCATATATTTT.

This clonotype was detected ten times or more. The chain couples TRBV20-1 to TRBJ1-5; TRBD1 is a possible D gene (6 bases). The CDR3 runs to 14 residues. Trimming took off 5 bases at V and 3 bases at J, with 14 bases between the two ends. From germline, CDR1 is DFQATT and CDR2 SNEGSKA (reference sequence). The CDR3 sequence: CSAQPGQDNQPQHF. Here the CDR3 DNA reads TGCAGTGCTCAGCCGGGACAAGACAATCAGCCCCAGCATTTT.

V usage is TRBV5-1 and J usage is TRBJ2-3, with D perhaps TRBD1 (6 bases). Trimming removed 4 bases from V and 1 base from J, with 10 bases in between. The CDR3 sequence is 14 residues long. Per the germline V gene, CDR1 is SGHRS and CDR2 is YFSETQ. This CDR3 reads CASSRTVRTDTQYF. For the CDR3, the DNA is TGCGCCAGCAGCCGGACAGTTCGCACAGATACGCAGTATTTT.

This clonotype has at least ten counts. V is TRBV29-1 and J is TRBJ2-3, with TRBD2 identical over 11 bases. The V gene end was trimmed by 4 bases and the J gene end by 5 bases; junction bases not matched to a gene: 5. The germline gives CDR1 SQVTM, CDR2 ANQGSEA. This CDR3 has 14 residues. This CDR3 reads CSVAVGTSGDTQYF. The CDR3 DNA is TGCAGCGTTGCGGTAGGGACTAGCGGAGATACGCAGTATTTT.

This clonotype came up a few times. The J gene is TRBJ2-7, the V gene TRBV28; D is unresolved. The germline V and J ends were trimmed by 5 bases and 5 bases, with 13 bases remaining between them. The CDR3 runs to 13 residues. Germline assignment: CDR1 MDHEN and CDR2 SYDVKM. For the CDR3, the DNA is TGTGCCAGCAGTCAGGACCTCTACAACGAGCAGTACTTC. Protein: CASSQDLYNEQYF.

The V and J genes are TRBV15 and TRBJ1-1; D is undetermined. Trimming stripped 0 bases from V and 4 bases from J, with 9 bases between. This CDR3 region has 14 residues. The germline gives CDR1 LNHNV, CDR2 YYDKDF (reference sequence). The CDR3 DNA follows: TGTGCCACCAGCAGAGATAAGATTACCACTGAAGCTTTCTTT. It yields the protein CATSRDKITTEAFF.

This clonotype occurred a few times. The rearrangement links TRBV27 to TRBJ1-1; 8 nucleotides align to TRBD1. Germline trimming cut 6 bases from V and 8 bases from J; bases unmatched to any gene: 14. Germline lookup yields CDR1 MNHEY and CDR2 SMNVEV (reference sequence). CDR3 length equals 15 residues. CDR3 residues: CASRERQGAFSEAFF. The CDR3 DNA sequence: TGTGCCAGCAGAGAGAGGCAGGGGGCCTTCTCGGAAGCTTTCTTT.

The chain joins TRBV4-1 to TRBJ2-7; weak D call: TRBD2 (6 bases). CDR1 is MGHRA, CDR2 YSYEKL, per germline. The CDR3 length is 16 residues. The V end lost 0 bases, the J end lost 2 bases, and 14 bases lay between the germline ends. The CDR3 sequence: CASSQDAGSFPYEQYF. The CDR3 DNA is TGCGCCAGCAGCCAAGACGCGGGAAGTTTCCCCTACGAGCAGTACTTC.

Ten or more counts support this clonotype. The chain combines TRBV7-3 with TRBJ2-7, with D possibly being TRBD1 or TRBD2 (5 bases each). The CDR3 loop spans 15 amino acids. The V end lost 5 bases, the J end lost 4 bases, and 18 bases lay between the germline ends. Germline CDR1 reads SGHTA; CDR2 reads FQGTGA. The CDR3 nucleotides are TGTGCCAGCAGCGTCCGGGACCCCGACGTGTACGAGCAGTACTTC. This gives the protein CASSVRDPDVYEQYF.

This clonotype appeared a few times. This sequence joins TRBV20-1 and TRBJ1-5; the D gene is possibly TRBD1 (5 bases). Germline V gene sequence: CDR1 DFQATT, CDR2 SNEGSKA (reference sequence). Deletions cut 7 bases from V and 1 base from J, with 14 bases between. There are 14 residues in the CDR3. CDR3 residues: CSVSGQGSNQPQHF. CDR3 bases: TGCAGTGTTTCTGGGCAGGGCAGCAATCAGCCCCAGCATTTT.

V usage is TRBV7-9 and J usage is TRBJ2-1, with 7 bases aligning to TRBD2. Germline CDR1 is SEHNR and CDR2 is FQNEAQ (reference sequence). Losses at the gene ends were 1 base for V and 5 bases for J; bases not matched to a gene: 5. This CDR3 has 15 amino acids. In DNA form, the CDR3 reads TGTGCCAGCAGCTTAGGGCTAGCGGCCGACAATGAGCAGTTCTTC. Protein: CASSLGLAADNEQFF.

The chain is built from TRBV15 and TRBJ2-1, with 10 bases that match TRBD2. CDR3 length: 14 residues. The ends lost 4 bases at V and 7 bases at J; junction bases unmatched: 4. Germline values: CDR1 LNHNV, CDR2 YYDKDF (reference sequence). The CDR3 loop reads CATSMGLAPNEQFF. The DNA of the CDR3 is TGTGCCACCAGCATGGGACTAGCGCCAAATGAGCAGTTCTTC.

This clonotype was seen many times. The genes are TRBV2 and TRBJ2-7; TRBD2 matches 7 bases. Per the germline V gene, CDR1 is SNHLY and CDR2 is FYNNEI. With 4 bases clipped from V and 2 bases from J, the junction kept 5 bases outside the gene matches. This CDR3 is 14 amino acids long. The CDR3: CASSGGAGPYEQYF. CDR3 nucleotides: TGTGCCAGCAGTGGGGGAGCGGGGCCCTACGAGCAGTACTTC.

The CDR3: CAWAGTTGGEQFF. The CDR3 DNA reads as TGTGCCTGGGCAGGGACTACGGGAGGTGAGCAGTTCTTC. The rearrangement uses TRBV30 and TRBJ2-1; 7 nucleotides line up with TRBD2. Germline CDR1 and CDR2: GTSNPN and SVGIG (reference sequence). CDR3 length: 13 residues. Germline trimming cut 5 bases from V and 9 bases from J; bases unmatched to any gene: 10.